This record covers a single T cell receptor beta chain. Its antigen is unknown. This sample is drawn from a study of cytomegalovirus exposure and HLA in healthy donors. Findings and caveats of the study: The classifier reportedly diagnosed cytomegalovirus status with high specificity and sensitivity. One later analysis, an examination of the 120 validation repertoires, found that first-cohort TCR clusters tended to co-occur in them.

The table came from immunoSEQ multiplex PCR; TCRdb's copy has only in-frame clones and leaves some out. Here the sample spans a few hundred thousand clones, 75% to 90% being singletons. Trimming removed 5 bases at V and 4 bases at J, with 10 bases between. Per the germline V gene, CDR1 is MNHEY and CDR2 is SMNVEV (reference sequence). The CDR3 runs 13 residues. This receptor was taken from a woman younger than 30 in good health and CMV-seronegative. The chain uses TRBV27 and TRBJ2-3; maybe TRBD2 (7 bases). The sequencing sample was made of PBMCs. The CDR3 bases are TGTGCCAGCAGTCGGGGGGCTCCAGATACGCAGTATTTT. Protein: CASSRGAPDTQYF.